The T cell receptor beta chain described here comes from a study of T cell repertoires in cytomegalovirus infection. There are 15 residues in the CDR3. V lost 1 base, J lost 0 bases, and 13 bases lay in between. Germline V CDR1 and CDR2: DFQATT, SNEGSKA (reference sequence). This clonotype appeared a few times. Using its own MiXCR run on the reads, TCRdb lists one record per CDR3 protein. The sample gives approximately 180,000 distinct CDR3 sequences, about a sixth of which show up once; less than 25% is in the top ten. Material: CD8+ T cells from PBMCs. The chain is built from TRBV20-1 and TRBJ2-7; the D gene is possibly TRBD1 (5 bases). This TCR derives from a human donor in good health (CMV status not recorded). Some clones in this sample may be carry-over from other donors' samples. The CDR3 bases are TGCAGTGCTAGAGTCTCACAGGAGAGCTCCTACGAGCAGTACTTC. Protein: CSARVSQESSYEQYF.